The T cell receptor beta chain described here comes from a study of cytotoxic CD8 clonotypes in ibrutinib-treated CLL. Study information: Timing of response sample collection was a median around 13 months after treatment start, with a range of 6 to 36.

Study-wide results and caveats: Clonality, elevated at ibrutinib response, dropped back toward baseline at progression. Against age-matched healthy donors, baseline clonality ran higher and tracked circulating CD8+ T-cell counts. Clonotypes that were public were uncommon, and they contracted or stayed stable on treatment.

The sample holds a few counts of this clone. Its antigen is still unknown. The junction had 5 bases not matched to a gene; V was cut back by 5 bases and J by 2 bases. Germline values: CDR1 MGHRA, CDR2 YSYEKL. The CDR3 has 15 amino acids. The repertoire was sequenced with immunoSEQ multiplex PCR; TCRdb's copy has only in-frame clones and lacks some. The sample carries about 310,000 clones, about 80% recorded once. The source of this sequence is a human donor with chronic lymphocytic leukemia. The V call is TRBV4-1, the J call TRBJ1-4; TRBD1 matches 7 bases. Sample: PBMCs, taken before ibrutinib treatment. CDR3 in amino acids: CASSAPGQTNEKLFF. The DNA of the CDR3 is TGCGCCAGCAGCGCCCCGGGACAGACTAATGAAAAACTGTTTTTT.